Listed here are 19 T cell receptor beta chains from one sample, sequenced in a study of T cells in localized non-small cell lung cancer (dated by TCRdb to 2019 to 2021). Library method: the immunoSEQ multiplex PCR assay. Drawn from immuneACCESS, this table holds only the in-frame rearrangements with V and J called that TCRdb kept. Clones are partly lost; checked studies trace under half to an unresolved V gene and leave the rest unexplained. The table for this sample lists about 39,000 clones; about 85% of them were counted only once. Around a third of the sample is held by the ten biggest clonotypes. Specimen: PBMCs, collected before any cancer treatment. These receptors all come from a woman aged 35 to 75 with stage II squamous cell lung carcinoma.

The chain has TRBV6-5 and TRBJ1-1; tentative D call: TRBD1 (6 bases). Germline assignment: CDR1 MNHEY and CDR2 SVGAGI. The CDR3 loop spans 15 amino acids. Trimming took 7 bases from V and 2 from J, leaving 17 bases between them. The CDR3 region is CASTPQGRDNTEAFF. The CDR3 bases are TGTGCCAGCACCCCCCAGGGGAGGGATAACACTGAAGCTTTCTTT.

The J gene is TRBJ1-1, the V gene TRBV9; 10 bases match TRBD1. CDR1 and CDR2 from the germline V gene are SGDLS and YYNGEE. This CDR3 has 18 amino acids. The V and J ends lost 0 bases and 6 bases, in that order; junction bases with no gene match: 14. This chain's CDR3 is CASSVGTGGGSYRPEAFF. CDR3 coding DNA: TGTGCCAGCAGCGTAGGGACAGGGGGAGGAAGTTATCGTCCTGAAGCTTTCTTT.

The chain couples TRBV6-5 to TRBJ2-3; tentatively, D is TRBD2 (6 bases). Germline assignment: CDR1 MNHEY and CDR2 SVGAGI. The CDR3 is made up of 15 amino acids. Trimming pared 6 bases from V and 2 bases from J, leaving 15 bases between. CDR3 loop: CASRTSGLTTDTQYF. The CDR3 DNA reads TGTGCCAGCAGAACTTCGGGACTTACCACAGATACGCAGTATTTT.

The V and J genes are TRBV15 and TRBJ2-7, with no clear D. Deletions cut 1 base from V and 3 bases from J, with 10 bases between. The CDR3 runs 14 residues. Per germline, CDR1 LNHNV and CDR2 YYDKDF (reference sequence). For the CDR3, the DNA is TGTGCCACCAGCAGAGGCCAGCCGTACTACGAGCAGTACGTC. It yields the protein CATSRGQPYYEQYV.

Remarks on this clone: The same CDR3 also results from other DNA sequences found in this sample. The chain employs TRBV7-9 and TRBJ1-3, with 8 bases that match TRBD1. Germline CDR1 reads SEHNR; CDR2 reads FQNEAQ (reference sequence). The CDR3 extends over 15 amino acids. The V and J ends lost 2 bases and 3 bases, in that order; junction bases with no gene match: 3. DNA of the CDR3: TGTGCCAGCAGCTTACAGGGGGCGTTTGGAAACACCATATATTTT. It is translated as CASSLQGAFGNTIYF.

This CDR3 reads CASTPGQGENEQFF. CDR3 bases: TGTGCCAGCACTCCGGGACAGGGTGAAAATGAGCAGTTCTTC. This chain joins TRBV2 and TRBJ2-1, with 9 positions matching TRBD1. CDR3 length: 14 residues. The V and J ends lost 7 bases and 7 bases, in that order; junction bases with no gene match: 8. Germline V gene lookup returns CDR1 SNHLY and CDR2 FYNNEI. Drawing the rest from reference TRBV2 and TRBJ2-1, the complete variable domain is EPEVTQTPSHQVTQMGQEVILRCVPISNHLYFYWYRQILGQKVEFLVSFYNNEISEKSEIFDDQFSVERPDGSNFTLKIRSTKLEDSAMYFCASTPGQGENEQFFGPGTRLTVL.

The chain's CDR3 is CASSLTSGGLYNEQFF. The CDR3 coding sequence is TGCGCCAGCAGCTTGACTAGCGGGGGGTTATACAATGAGCAGTTCTTC. The chain joins TRBV5-1 to TRBJ2-1, with 12 bases identical to TRBD2. V gave up 1 base and J gave up 4 bases; unmatched junction bases: 3. CDR3 length: 16 residues. The germline V gene has CDR1 SGHRS and CDR2 YFSETQ. The whole variable domain, remainder taken from reference TRBV5-1 and TRBJ2-1, is KAGVTQTPRYLIKTRGQQVTLSCSPISGHRSVSWYQQTPGQGLQFLFEYFSETQRNKGNFPGRFSGRQFSNSRSEMNVSTLELGDSALYLCASSLTSGGLYNEQFFGPGTRLTVL.

This chain uses TRBV7-9 with TRBJ2-7, with 10 nucleotides matching TRBD1. From germline, CDR1 is SEHNR and CDR2 FQNEAQ (reference sequence). J gave up 6 bases and V 5 bases, and 10 bases lay outside the gene matches. This CDR3 contains 15 residues. CDR3 DNA sequence: TGTGCCAGCAGCGCCGGGACAGGGGCCAAGGGCGAGCAGTACTTC. This encodes CASSAGTGAKGEQYF.

The chain couples TRBV18 to TRBJ2-3, with D tentatively TRBD2 (6 bases). V was cut by 0 bases and J by 0 bases, with 10 bases left in between. This CDR3 contains 16 residues. The germline V gene has CDR1 KGHSH and CDR2 LQKENI. CDR3 region: CASSPPGLYSTDTQYF. Written as DNA, the CDR3 is TGTGCCAGCTCACCACCGGGACTGTATAGCACAGATACGCAGTATTTT.

V is TRBV28 and J is TRBJ2-7; 9 nucleotides line up with TRBD1. Germline trimming cut 6 bases from V and 5 bases from J; bases unmatched to any gene: 11. Germline V gene data show CDR1 as MDHEN and CDR2 as SYDVKM. The CDR3 is 15 amino acids. The DNA of the CDR3 is TGTGCCAGCAGGGCCACAGGGGGCGGGAGCGACGAGCAGTACGTC. As protein: CASRATGGGSDEQYV.

The chain joins TRBV6-6 to TRBJ2-1, with 7 bases identical to TRBD2. The trim removed 1 base at V and 5 bases at J, leaving 8 bases unmatched. Looked up from germline, CDR1 is MNHNY and CDR2 is SVGAGI (reference sequence). The CDR3 spans 16 residues. The CDR3 DNA sequence: TGTGCCAGCAGTTACTGGGGGGGACCACCTAACAATGAGCAGTTCTTC. This encodes CASSYWGGPPNNEQFF.

This clone was seen a handful of times. This chain links TRBV5-1 with TRBJ1-2; a weak D match, TRBD1 (6 bases). V gave up 3 bases and J gave up 8 bases, with 20 bases separating them. This CDR3 contains 15 residues. Germline CDR1 is SGHRS and CDR2 is YFSETQ. The CDR3 reads CASSSSGVQGEGYTF. CDR3 bases: TGCGCCAGCAGCTCGTCCGGTGTACAGGGTGAGGGCTACACCTTC. The complete variable domain, with remaining parts taken from reference TRBV5-1 and TRBJ1-2, reads KAGVTQTPRYLIKTRGQQVTLSCSPISGHRSVSWYQQTPGQGLQFLFEYFSETQRNKGNFPGRFSGRQFSNSRSEMNVSTLELGDSALYLCASSSSGVQGEGYTFGSGTRLTVV.

This clone was seen a handful of times. The chain is built from TRBV11-2 and TRBJ1-4; the match to TRBD1 covers 9 bases. The CDR3 extends over 16 amino acids. CDR1 and CDR2 from the germline V gene are SGHAT and FQNNGV. V dropped 1 base and J dropped 8; count of bases not matched to a gene: 8. The CDR3: CASSLGGTGTQEKLFF. As DNA, the CDR3 is TGTGCCAGCAGCTTAGGGGGGACAGGGACTCAAGAAAAACTGTTTTTT.

This rearrangement joins TRBV2 to TRBJ2-5; a weak D match, TRBD1 (5 bases). Germline CDR1 reads SNHLY; CDR2 reads FYNNEI. Trimming left V 7 bases short and J 3 bases short, with 12 bases between. This CDR3 has 13 residues. In nucleotides, the CDR3 is TGTGCCAGCAATCTCAGGGTCGAAGAGACCCAGTACTTC. Translating it yields CASNLRVEETQYF. The whole variable domain, remainder taken from reference TRBV2 and TRBJ2-5, is EPEVTQTPSHQVTQMGQEVILRCVPISNHLYFYWYRQILGQKVEFLVSFYNNEISEKSEIFDDQFSVERPDGSNFTLKIRSTKLEDSAMYFCASNLRVEETQYFGPGTRLLVL.

This clone was observed a few times. The chain joins TRBV28 to TRBJ2-5; possible D gene TRBD1, 8 bases. CDR3 size: 12 residues. Trimming removed 10 bases at V and 7 bases at J, with 16 bases between. The germline V gene has CDR1 MDHEN and CDR2 SYDVKM. CDR3 region: CATQTGEGTQYF. CDR3 nucleotides: TGTGCCACCCAGACAGGGGAGGGGACCCAGTACTTC.

This chain joins TRBV18 and TRBJ2-7, with D perhaps matching TRBD1 (6 bases). The V gene's germline CDR1 is KGHSH and CDR2 LQKENI. V was cut by 5 bases and J by 5 bases, with 13 bases left in between. This CDR3 has 13 residues. CDR3 nucleotides: TGTGCCAGCTCATACTCACAGGGCAACGAGCAGTACTTC. Translation gives CASSYSQGNEQYF.

The V call is TRBV7-2, the J call TRBJ2-7; D is possibly TRBD2 (6 bases). The CDR3 length is 15 residues. The V end lost 5 bases, the J end lost 4 bases, and 18 bases lay between the germline ends. Germline V lookup: CDR1 SGHTA, CDR2 FQGNSA. The CDR3 sequence is CASSRYAGTGYEQYF. The CDR3 DNA is TGTGCCAGCAGCAGATACGCCGGGACTGGGTACGAGCAGTACTTC.

This clone was seen a handful of times. The V and J genes are TRBV7-9 and TRBJ1-1; weak D call: TRBD1 (5 bases). V shed 5 bases and J shed 1 base, with 14 bases lying between them. This CDR3 comprises 15 residues. Germline V lookup: CDR1 SEHNR, CDR2 FQNEAQ (reference sequence). The CDR3 is CASSPTGTRNTEAFF. The CDR3 DNA reads as TGTGCCAGCAGCCCCACCGGGACGAGGAACACTGAAGCTTTCTTT.

The CDR3 sequence: CASSQGHPREKLFF. The CDR3 DNA reads as TGTGCCAGCAGCCAGGGGCACCCTAGAGAAAAACTGTTTTTT. This chain links TRBV13 with TRBJ1-4; weak D call: TRBD1 (6 bases). Germline values: CDR1 PRHDT, CDR2 FYEKMQ (reference sequence). The CDR3 is 14 residues long. The germline V and J ends were trimmed by 5 bases and 8 bases, with 15 bases remaining between them.